Listed below are T cell receptor beta chains from one sample, sequenced in a study of blood T cell repertoires in COVID-19. Sequencing was performed with immunoSEQ multiplex PCR; in TCRdb, only in-frame clones are kept and a portion is missing. The repertoire includes more than 300,000 clones, approximately 92% of them detected once, and approximately 17% sits in the top ten. The sequencing input was PBMCs or T cells enriched from blood (not recorded which). The receptors derive from a woman in her twenties or thirties who had recovered from COVID-19. Each CDR3 is given with its conserved first and last residue. The D gene is left open where the match is weak. Part of the rows lack a size; the others show once, few, many or a class for expanded clones.

j_call clone_size v_call d_call cdr3_nt cdr3_aa
TRBJ2-1 . TRBV24-1 . TGTGCCACCAGTGATTATACAGGGCATGAGCAGTTCTTC CATSDYTGHEQFF
TRBJ1-5 . TRBV28 . TGTGCCAGCAGTTTGGGGGGAGGAAGCAATCAGCCCCAGCATTTT CASSLGGGSNQPQHF
TRBJ1-2 . TRBV5-1 . TGCGCCAGCAGCTTGGCGGGGGACAACTATGGCTACACCTTC CASSLAGDNYGYTF
TRBJ2-1 . TRBV6-1 . TGTGCCAGCAGTGAAGATATCTATGAGCAGTTCTTC CASSEDIYEQFF
TRBJ1-1 . TRBV28 TRBD1 TGTGCCAGCAGTTCCGCTTCAGGGGGATGGACTGAAGCTTTCTTT CASSSASGGWTEAFF
TRBJ1-6 . TRBV21-1 . TGTGCCAGCAGCAAATCGGACGGAGGGAGAGTAGTTTCACCCCTCCACTTT CASSKSDGGRVVSPLHF
TRBJ1-1 . TRBV20-1 . TGCAGTGCTAGTCGGGGGGAAGCTTTCTTT CSASRGEAFF
TRBJ1-3 . TRBV6-5 . TGTGCCAGCAGTTACGTTAGCTCTGGAAACACCATATATTTT CASSYVSSGNTIYF
TRBJ2-1 . TRBV7-3 . TGTGCCAGCAGCCCGACAGGGAGGTACAATGAGCAGTTCTTC CASSPTGRYNEQFF
TRBJ1-1 . TRBV28 TRBD1 TGTGCCAGCAGCCCCGGGACAGTATACATGAACACTGAAGCTTTCTTT CASSPGTVYMNTEAFF
TRBJ1-1 . TRBV15 . TGTGCCACCAGCAGAGGTAGAGGGAAAATCACTGAAGCTTTCTTT CATSRGRGKITEAFF
TRBJ1-1 . TRBV4-2 . TGTGCCAGCAGCCAAGATCCCAGCGCCGAAGCTTTCTTT CASSQDPSAEAFF
TRBJ2-3 . TRBV28 TRBD1 TGTGCCAGTGACAGGGCCCGCACAGATACGCAGTATTTT CASDRARTDTQYF
TRBJ2-6 . TRBV27 . TGTGCCAGCAGTTTATCGGGCTTTGGGGCCAACGTCCTGACTTTC CASSLSGFGANVLTF
TRBJ2-3 few TRBV6-1 . TGTGCCAGCAGGGAAAGGGTGGTCGCAGGGGCAGATACGCAGTATTTT CASRERVVAGADTQYF
TRBJ1-5 . TRBV28 TRBD1 TGTGCCAGTAGACAGGGTGGACAGCCCCAGCATTTT CASRQGGQPQHF
TRBJ2-7 once TRBV11-1 TRBD2 TGTGCCAGCAGCTTCCGACTAGCGGAGAACTCCTACGAGCAGTACTTC CASSFRLAENSYEQYF
TRBJ2-7 . TRBV21-1 . TGTGCCGGACCGGCCCCCCGACTAGCGGGAGTATTTACGTCCTACGAGCAGTACTTC CAGPAPRLAGVFTSYEQYF
TRBJ1-1 . TRBV30 . TGTGCCTGGAGTGGTACAGGAGAAGCTTTCTTT CAWSGTGEAFF
TRBJ1-2 . TRBV28 . TGTGCCAGCAGTTCGGGACTAACTAACTATGGCTACACCTTC CASSSGLTNYGYTF
TRBJ1-1 . TRBV28 TRBD1 TGTGCCAGCGGGCTGACAGGGGGGAGCCCTGAAGCTTTCTTT CASGLTGGSPEAFF
TRBJ1-5 . TRBV2 . TGTGCCAGCAGTGAGAGCACCGATAGCAATCAGCCCCAGCATTTT CASSESTDSNQPQHF
TRBJ1-2 . TRBV12-5 TRBD1 TGTGCTAGTGCCTCGGACAGGGTTAACTATGGCTACACCTTC CASASDRVNYGYTF
TRBJ2-7 . TRBV5-1 TRBD2 TGCGCCAGCAGGCTGGGCGGGAGCTACGAGCAGTACTTC CASRLGGSYEQYF
TRBJ1-5 . TRBV19 . TGTGCCAGTAGTATATCGACTAGAGGCAATCAGCCCCAGCATTTT CASSISTRGNQPQHF
TRBJ2-2 once TRBV29-1 . TGCAGCGTTGAGCGGACATGGGGCGGGGAGCTGTTTTTT CSVERTWGGELFF
TRBJ1-2 . TRBV12-5 . TGTGCTAGTGGTTTCCAACCCAAGGGGGAGGGGGTCTATGGCTACACCTTC CASGFQPKGEGVYGYTF
TRBJ1-2 few TRBV27 TRBD1 TGTGCCAGCAGTTTGTCATATCCCGGGACAGGAGAATACTATGGCTACACCTTC CASSLSYPGTGEYYGYTF
TRBJ2-3 . TRBV4-3 TRBD2 TGCGCCAGCAGCCGAAGCCTCGGACTAGCGGGGCGCACAGATACGCAGTATTTT CASSRSLGLAGRTDTQYF
TRBJ2-7 . TRBV28 TRBD2 TGTGCCAGCAGTGGGACTAGCGGGAGACCCTACGAGCAGTACTTC CASSGTSGRPYEQYF
TRBJ1-6 . TRBV6-5 . TGTGCCAGCAGTTACTCTGCCAGATCTGATTCACCCCTCCACTTT CASSYSARSDSPLHF
TRBJ2-7 . TRBV6-5 . TGTGCCAGCAGTCAGGACTCAAACTACGAGCAGTACTTC CASSQDSNYEQYF
TRBJ2-7 . TRBV5-1 . TGCGCCAGCAGCGCCGGGGGATCCTACGAGCAGTACTTC CASSAGGSYEQYF
TRBJ2-2 . TRBV5-4 TRBD1 TGTGCCAGCAGCACGCCGGGACAGGTTAACACCGGGGAGCTGTTTTTT CASSTPGQVNTGELFF
TRBJ1-5 . TRBV6-5 TRBD1 TGTGCCAGCAGTCGGGACAGGGACAATCAGCCCCAGCATTTT CASSRDRDNQPQHF
TRBJ2-5 . TRBV10-3 TRBD2 TGTGCCATCAGCGCCGGGGGGAGCGCAGAGACCCAGTACTTC CAISAGGSAETQYF
TRBJ1-2 . TRBV28 TRBD1 TGTGCCAGCAGTAAGGGGGCGGCCAACTATGGCTACACCTTC CASSKGAANYGYTF
TRBJ2-1 . TRBV2 TRBD2 TGTGCCAGCAGTGGGCGGGAGTCCTACAATGAGCAGTTCTTC CASSGRESYNEQFF
TRBJ2-1 . TRBV21-1 . TGTGCCAGCAGCAAGGTTTGGGGCCGCCAGCAAGGGAGGAATGAGCAGTTCTTC CASSKVWGRQQGRNEQFF
TRBJ2-7 . TRBV5-4 TRBD1 TGTGCCAGCAGCCTGACAGGGGGCGGAGAGCAGTACTTC CASSLTGGGEQYF
TRBJ1-3 . TRBV28 . TGTGCCAGCAGTTCCCAACAGGGATCTTCTGGAAACACCATATATTTT CASSSQQGSSGNTIYF
TRBJ1-2 once TRBV28 . TGTGCCAGCAGTGGAGGGGCCATATCTTACTATGGCTACACCTTC CASSGGAISYYGYTF
TRBJ2-7 . TRBV4-1 TRBD1 TGCGCCAGCAGCCAACTTCCGACAGGGGGCCCGTACGAGCAGTACTTC CASSQLPTGGPYEQYF